This T cell receptor beta chain was recorded in a study of Ad26.COV2.S vaccination and SARS-CoV-2 variants. TCRdb's copy holds only in-frame clones and misses some; the assay was immunoSEQ multiplex PCR. The data contain 6,500 to 7,000 clones, around 83% of them singletons. The material was peripheral blood, obtained after recovery from COVID-19. This TCR was recovered from a human donor who had recovered from COVID-19.

The CDR3 region is CASSPTGDSYNEQFF. The CDR3, as DNA: TGTGCCAGCTCACCAACAGGTGACTCCTACAATGAGCAGTTCTTC. V and J are TRBV18 and TRBJ2-1, with TRBD1 as a possible D gene (5 bases). The CDR3 is made up of 15 amino acids. Germline CDR1 is KGHSH and CDR2 is LQKENI. Trimming stripped 2 bases from V and 0 bases from J, with 8 bases between.